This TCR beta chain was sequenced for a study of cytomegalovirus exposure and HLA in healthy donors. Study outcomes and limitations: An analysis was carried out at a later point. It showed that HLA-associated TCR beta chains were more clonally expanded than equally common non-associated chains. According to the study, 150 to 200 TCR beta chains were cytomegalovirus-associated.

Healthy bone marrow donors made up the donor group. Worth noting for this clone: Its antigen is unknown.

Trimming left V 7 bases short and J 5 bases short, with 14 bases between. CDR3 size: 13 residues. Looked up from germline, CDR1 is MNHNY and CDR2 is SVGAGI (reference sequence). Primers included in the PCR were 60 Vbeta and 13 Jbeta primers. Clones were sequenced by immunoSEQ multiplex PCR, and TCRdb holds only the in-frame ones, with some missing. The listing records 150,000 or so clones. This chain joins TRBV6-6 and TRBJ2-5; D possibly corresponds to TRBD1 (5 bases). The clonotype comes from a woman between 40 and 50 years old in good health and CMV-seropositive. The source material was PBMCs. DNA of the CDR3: TGTGCCAGCACGTCAGGGATCTGGGAGACCCAGTACTTC. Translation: CASTSGIWETQYF.